Listed below are T cell receptor beta chains from one sample, sequenced in a study of cytomegalovirus exposure and HLA in healthy donors. Measured with immunoSEQ multiplex PCR; TCRdb has only the in-frame clones, and not every one. Among approximately 150,000 clones listed, approximately 80% were seen once. The sample was PBMCs. Receptor source: a young man in good health and CMV-seronegative. Each CDR3 is given with its conserved first and last residue. D genes are given only for firm matches. Size tells how often a clone was seen (once, few, many) or the class of an expanded clone, and some rows leave it out.

J	size	V	D	CDR3	DNA
TRBJ2-3	NA	TRBV30	TRBD2	CAWRVRARTSGGGTDTQYF	TGTGCCTGGAGGGTTCGCGCCCGAACTAGCGGGGGGGGCACAGATACGCAGTATTTT
TRBJ2-5	NA	TRBV28	TRBD1	CASSRGTAKETQYF	TGTGCCAGCAGTCGAGGGACAGCAAAAGAGACCCAGTACTTC
TRBJ1-2	few	TRBV5-1	NA	CASSPQTLGGGYTF	TGCGCCAGCAGCCCGCAAACCCTAGGTGGTGGCTACACCTTC
TRBJ2-3	NA	TRBV5-4	TRBD1	CASSLGQGGTDTQYF	TGTGCCAGCAGCCTGGGACAGGGTGGTACAGATACGCAGTATTTT
TRBJ2-2	NA	TRBV6-1	TRBD2	CASSGRERDNTGELFF	TGTGCCAGCAGTGGGCGGGAGAGGGATAACACCGGGGAGCTGTTTTTT
TRBJ2-1	NA	TRBV28	TRBD2	CASSSLAANYNEQFF	TGTGCCAGCAGTTCACTAGCGGCAAACTACAATGAGCAGTTCTTC
TRBJ1-3	NA	TRBV28	NA	CASSFTGYEGNTIYF	TGTGCCAGCAGTTTCACGGGGTATGAGGGAAACACCATATATTTT
TRBJ1-1	NA	TRBV19	NA	CASSPRLDTLNTEAFF	TGTGCCAGTAGTCCTCGATTGGACACATTGAACACTGAAGCTTTCTTT
TRBJ2-7	NA	TRBV20-1	NA	CSASPGDEQYF	TGCAGTGCCAGCCCAGGGGACGAGCAGTACTTC
TRBJ1-2	NA	TRBV27	TRBD1	CASRTSRQGAMDGYTF	TGTGCCAGCAGAACCTCCCGACAGGGGGCGATGGATGGCTACACCTTC
TRBJ2-2	NA	TRBV5-4	TRBD2	CASSSGAGGPGGELFF	TGTGCCAGCAGCTCCGGAGCGGGGGGGCCAGGCGGGGAGCTGTTTTTT
TRBJ2-7	few	TRBV27	TRBD1	CASSLAGRGFDEQYF	TGTGCCAGCAGTTTAGCGGGCAGGGGGTTCGACGAGCAGTACTTC
TRBJ2-1	NA	TRBV27	NA	CASNSPRTGKEQFF	TGTGCCAGCAATTCCCCGAGAACGGGAAAGGAGCAGTTCTTC
TRBJ2-1	NA	TRBV19	TRBD2	CASRTSGSSYNEQFF	TGTGCCAGTAGAACTAGCGGGAGTTCCTACAATGAGCAGTTCTTC
TRBJ1-4	NA	TRBV6-5	NA	CASSSGRDGEKLFF	TGTGCCAGCAGCTCCGGACGGGATGGAGAAAAACTGTTTTTT
TRBJ2-5	NA	TRBV4-1	NA	CASSQESGAETQYF	TGCGCCAGCAGCCAAGAAAGTGGGGCAGAGACCCAGTACTTC
TRBJ1-6	NA	TRBV5-8	NA	CASSLGGDGSPLHF	TGTGCCAGCAGCTTGGGGGGCGACGGTTCACCCCTCCACTTT
TRBJ1-2	NA	TRBV28	NA	CASSIPAGFRGYTF	TGTGCCAGCAGCATTCCGGCAGGGTTCCGTGGCTACACCTTC
TRBJ2-5	NA	TRBV28	NA	CASSREETQYF	TGTGCCAGCAGCCGAGAAGAGACCCAGTACTTC
TRBJ1-1	NA	TRBV9	NA	CASSVDNRANTEAFF	TGTGCCAGCAGCGTAGATAACAGGGCGAACACTGAAGCTTTCTTT
TRBJ2-5	NA	TRBV27	TRBD2	CASSTRRTSGQETQYF	TGTGCCAGCAGTACCCGCCGGACTAGCGGTCAAGAGACCCAGTACTTC
TRBJ2-7	NA	TRBV5-8	NA	CASSYRLETLGHEQYF	TGTGCCAGCAGCTACCGACTAGAAACCCTCGGGCACGAGCAGTACTTC
TRBJ2-1	NA	TRBV5-1	NA	CASSTSGQGFNEQFF	NA
TRBJ2-7	NA	TRBV28	NA	CASEGVVSYEQYF	TGTGCCAGTGAAGGGGTTGTCTCCTACGAGCAGTACTTC
TRBJ2-2	NA	TRBV5-1	TRBD1	CASSDRGRDTGELFF	TGCGCCAGCAGCGACAGGGGGCGGGACACCGGGGAGCTGTTTTTT
TRBJ2-5	once	TRBV9	NA	CASSRGGQETQYF	TGTGCCAGCTCTAGGGGGGGACAAGAGACCCAGTACTTC
TRBJ1-4	NA	TRBV9	TRBD1	CASSVGGQINEKLFF	TGTGCCAGCAGCGTAGGGGGACAGATAAATGAAAAACTGTTTTTT
TRBJ1-5	NA	TRBV28	TRBD1	CASSSTTGLIGQPQHF	TGTGCCAGCAGTTCTACGACAGGGTTAATCGGTCAGCCCCAGCATTTT
TRBJ1-2	NA	TRBV5-1	NA	CASSLDGANYGYTF	TGCGCCAGCAGCTTGGACGGAGCAAACTATGGCTACACCTTC
TRBJ1-2	NA	TRBV13	TRBD1	CASSSGQGAPVGYTF	TGTGCCAGCAGCTCCGGACAGGGGGCGCCTGTCGGCTACACCTTC
TRBJ1-1	NA	TRBV11-2	TRBD1	CASRTGTGKRNTEAFF	TGTGCCAGCAGAACGGGGACAGGCAAAAGGAACACTGAAGCTTTCTTT
TRBJ2-1	few	TRBV6-1	NA	CASRTVYNEQFF	TGTGCCAGCAGGACAGTCTACAATGAGCAGTTCTTC
TRBJ1-1	NA	TRBV6-5	NA	CASTLGALGDTEAFF	TGTGCCAGCACCCTAGGGGCCCTCGGCGACACTGAAGCTTTCTTT
TRBJ1-1	once	TRBV5-1	TRBD1	CASSPGGTGGGTEAFF	TGCGCCAGCAGCCCCGGGGGGACAGGCGGTGGCACTGAAGCTTTCTTT
TRBJ2-7	NA	TRBV5-1	NA	CASRMAFTGNYEQYF	TGCGCCAGCAGAATGGCGTTTACAGGGAACTACGAGCAGTACTTC
TRBJ2-7	NA	TRBV7-2	TRBD1	CASSWGTGGRNEQYF	TGTGCCAGCAGCTGGGGGACAGGGGGCAGGAACGAGCAGTACTTC
TRBJ1-1	NA	TRBV2	NA	CASSPFNTEAFF	TGTGCCAGCAGTCCATTTAACACTGAAGCTTTCTTT
TRBJ1-2	NA	TRBV5-4	NA	CASSLDINYGYTF	TGTGCCAGCAGCTTGGACATCAACTATGGCTACACCTTC
TRBJ1-1	NA	TRBV19	NA	CASSMAPGSLTEAFF	TGTGCCAGTAGTATGGCACCGGGTTCTTTAACTGAAGCTTTCTTT
TRBJ2-5	NA	TRBV28	TRBD1	CASSLGQGTFAETQYF	TGTGCCAGCAGTTTGGGACAGGGCACATTCGCGGAGACCCAGTACTTC
TRBJ2-2	NA	TRBV6-5	NA	CASRSGSGELFF	TGTGCCAGCAGATCCGGGTCCGGGGAGCTGTTTTTT
TRBJ1-4	NA	TRBV4-1	NA	CASSQEEWDTLGEKLFF	TGCGCCAGCAGCCAAGAAGAGTGGGACACCCTAGGGGAAAAACTGTTTTTT
TRBJ1-1	NA	TRBV5-4	NA	CASSPGAFF	TGTGCCAGCAGCCCCGGAGCTTTCTTT
TRBJ2-5	NA	TRBV5-1	TRBD2	CASSPGLAGGETQYF	TGCGCCAGCAGCCCAGGACTAGCGGGGGGGGAGACCCAGTACTTC
TRBJ2-7	once	TRBV7-2	NA	CASSFPQREGVEQYF	TGTGCCAGCAGCTTCCCCCAGCGAGAAGGTGTTGAGCAGTACTTC
TRBJ1-1	NA	TRBV27	NA	CASSSFRPAETEAFF	TGTGCCAGCAGCTCCTTTCGCCCGGCGGAAACTGAAGCTTTCTTT